This T cell receptor beta chain was sequenced in a study of T cells after yellow fever vaccination. The CDR3 loop spans 16 amino acids. The V gene lost 6 bases and the J gene lost 3 bases, with 20 bases spanning the gap. Per germline, CDR1 MNHEY and CDR2 SMNVEV (reference sequence). They built TCR cDNA with 5'RACE template switching, a step that put in a universal primer site and UMIs. TCRdb recomputed calls from the 5' RACE reads with MiXCR, one row per CDR3 protein. This sample yields a few hundred thousand distinct CDR3 sequences, of which about 4% are seen a single time; roughly a quarter belongs to the top ten.

This specimen was PBMCs, taken 5 days after the yellow fever booster vaccination. V gene TRBV27 combines with J gene TRBJ1-1, with D maybe TRBD1 (5 bases). The TCR originated in a man aged 18-30 years who received the YFV17D yellow fever vaccine. The chain's CDR3 is CASSLKLGRQYTEAFF. CDR3 nucleotide sequence: TGTGCCAGCAGCCTAAAGTTGGGGCGCCAGTACACTGAAGCTTTCTTT.